The rows below give T cell receptor beta chains drawn from one sample of a study of T cells after yellow fever vaccination. TCRdb re-analysed the 5' RACE reads in MiXCR, keeping a single row per CDR3 protein. The table records approximately 110,000 distinct CDR3 sequences, around 7.7% of them present only once. The material was CD4+ T cells sorted from PBMCs, obtained less than 11 days after the first yellow fever vaccination. All receptors come from a man younger than 30 who received the YFV17D yellow fever vaccine. Each CDR3 is given with its conserved first and last residue. A D gene is named only where the DNA matches it firmly. Clone size appears in some rows only: once, few, many, or a class for an expanded clone.

j_gene	v_gene	abundance	d_gene	CDR3nt	CDR3aa
TRBJ1-3	TRBV10-3	many	.	TGTGCCATCAGTGAGTCCCCGGGGGTCTCTGGAAACACCATATATTTT	CAISESPGVSGNTIYF
TRBJ2-5	TRBV4-2	many	.	TGTGCCAGCAGCCAAGATTTCGACGGGTTAGAGACCCAGTACTTC	CASSQDFDGLETQYF
TRBJ1-2	TRBV5-5	many	.	TGTGCCAGCAGCCGGGACGTACGCTATGGCTACACCTTC	CASSRDVRYGYTF
TRBJ2-1	TRBV15	.	TRBD1	TGTGCCACCAGCAGATCGCCGTTCCGGGACAGACCGTTCAATGAGCAGTTCTTC	CATSRSPFRDRPFNEQFF
TRBJ2-3	TRBV7-2	.	.	TGTGCCAGCAGCTTAGTTCTCAGGGTCAGGGGGGCAGATACGCAGTATTTT	CASSLVLRVRGADTQYF
TRBJ1-5	TRBV20-1	many	.	TGCAGTGCTAGCCGTTCTAGCAATCAGCCCCAGCATTTT	CSASRSSNQPQHF
TRBJ2-2	TRBV7-2	.	TRBD1	TGTGCCAGCAGCCGGGACAGGGGGAACACCGGGGAGCTGTTTTTT	CASSRDRGNTGELFF
TRBJ2-1	TRBV14	many	.	TGTGCCAGCAGCCAATATGTAGGTGGGGAGGCCGGGCGGAATGAGCAGTTCTTC	CASSQYVGGEAGRNEQFF
TRBJ1-3	TRBV7-2	many	TRBD1	TGTGCCAGCAGCTCAGCCGGGACAGAGGCTGGAAACACCATATATTTT	CASSSAGTEAGNTIYF
TRBJ2-7	TRBV12-3/TRBV12-4	many	.	TGTGCCAGCAGCCCCCTGGGAGGGGGAGCTGAGCAGTACTTC	CASSPLGGGAEQYF
TRBJ1-2	TRBV7-2	few	.	TGTGCCAGCAGCCCCTCCCCAGGAGACTATGGCTACACCTTC	CASSPSPGDYGYTF
TRBJ2-1	TRBV3-1	many	.	TGTGCCAGCAGCCAAGAAACCGGGTTTGGGTACAATGAGCAGTTCTTC	CASSQETGFGYNEQFF
TRBJ1-6	TRBV7-9	few	.	TGTGCCAGCAGCTTAGAGGGGGGGCAATCACCCCTCCACTTT	CASSLEGGQSPLHF
TRBJ2-1	TRBV7-2	.	TRBD2	TGTGCCAGCAGCTTTGCGACTAGCGGGGAAACGTTCTTC	CASSFATSGETFF
TRBJ2-5	TRBV9	many	TRBD2	TGTGCCAGCAGCGGGGGACTAGCGGGGCCGGAGACCCAGTACTTC	CASSGGLAGPETQYF
TRBJ2-1	TRBV5-1	many	.	TGCGCCAGCAGCTTACCCCAGGGGATGTGGAATGAGCAGTTCTTC	CASSLPQGMWNEQFF
TRBJ1-1	TRBV7-8	many	.	TGTGCCAGCAGCTTATATAGCGGGTACACTGAAGCTTTCTTT	CASSLYSGYTEAFF
TRBJ2-4	TRBV24-1	many	TRBD1	TGTGCCACCAGTGATCCCTCGGACAGGCTGCTGTACTTC	CATSDPSDRLLYF
TRBJ2-5	TRBV7-6	many	.	TGTGCCAGCAGCTTGACACTCCAAGAGACCCAGTACTTC	CASSLTLQETQYF
TRBJ2-5	TRBV7-2	many	.	TGTGCCAGCAGTCCTAATGCCCCGACTAGTCCAGAGACCCAGTACTTC	CASSPNAPTSPETQYF
TRBJ1-2	TRBV4-3	.	TRBD1	TGCGCCAGCAGCCAAGGGACAGGGGGCCCCTATGGCTACACCTTC	CASSQGTGGPYGYTF
TRBJ2-5	TRBV7-2	many	TRBD1	TGTGCCAGCAGCCATCGGACAGGGGGCAGGCAAGAGACCCAGTACTTC	CASSHRTGGRQETQYF
TRBJ2-1	TRBV12-3/TRBV12-4	many	TRBD1	TGTGCCAGCAGGAAGGACAGGGAGGACAATGAGCAGTTCTTC	CASRKDREDNEQFF
TRBJ2-1	TRBV12-3/TRBV12-4	many	TRBD2	TGTGCCAGCAGTTTAACGGGGGGTAAACACAATGAGCAGTTCTTC	CASSLTGGKHNEQFF
TRBJ2-7	TRBV6-2/TRBV6-3	many	TRBD1	TGTGCCAGCAGTAAAGGGACAGGGGGCATTGACGGGCAGTACTTC	CASSKGTGGIDGQYF
TRBJ2-1	TRBV6-2/TRBV6-3	many	.	TGTGCCAGCAGTCCGATTGGACCCGAGAGCTATGAGCAGTTCTTC	CASSPIGPESYEQFF
TRBJ2-4	TRBV20-1	many	.	TGCAGTGCTATAGGGGAGCCGGCCAAAAACATTCAGTACTTC	CSAIGEPAKNIQYF
TRBJ2-7	TRBV30	many	.	TGTGCCTGGGCAGAGAGCTCCTACGAGCAGTACTTC	CAWAESSYEQYF
TRBJ2-1	TRBV7-2	many	.	TGTGCCAGCAGCCCCCTAGCCCCAATTGTCCATGAGCAGTTCTTC	CASSPLAPIVHEQFF
TRBJ1-2	TRBV20-1	many	TRBD1	TGCAGTGCCAGAGGACAGGGGGCTATGAACTATGGCTACACCTTC	CSARGQGAMNYGYTF
TRBJ2-3	TRBV24-1	many	TRBD1	TGTGCCACCAGTGTTGGGACAGGGGGGACAGATACGCAGTATTTT	CATSVGTGGTDTQYF
TRBJ1-1	TRBV7-2	.	TRBD1	TGTGCCAGCAGCTTACGGACAGGGGTCACTGAAGCTTTCTTT	CASSLRTGVTEAFF
TRBJ1-5	TRBV6-6	many	.	TGTGCCAGCAAGATGGGGAATCAGCCCCAGCATTTT	CASKMGNQPQHF
TRBJ2-3	TRBV7-2	many	.	TGTGCCAGCAGCAAATCCCTGAGGGGCACAGATACGCAGTATTTT	CASSKSLRGTDTQYF
TRBJ2-7	TRBV21-1	many	.	TGTGCCAGCAGCAAAGCGGCGCGAAGAGCGTCCTACGAGCAGTACTTC	CASSKAARRASYEQYF
TRBJ2-5	TRBV2	many	.	TGTGCCAGCAGTGCCAGGAAAGAGACCCAGTACTTC	CASSARKETQYF
TRBJ2-3	TRBV28	many	TRBD1	TGTGCCAGCAACCTGGGACAGGGGGTCACAGATACGCAGTATTTT	CASNLGQGVTDTQYF
TRBJ2-5	TRBV7-2	many	.	TGTGCCAGCAGCCCCAACAAGGAGACCCAGTACTTC	CASSPNKETQYF
TRBJ1-5	TRBV4-3	many	.	TGCGCCAGCAGCCAAGTGGCAAGTAATCAGCCCCAGCATTTT	CASSQVASNQPQHF
TRBJ1-1	TRBV4-1	.	.	TGCGCCAGCAGACAGGGTTTGAACACTGAAGCTTTCTTT	CASRQGLNTEAFF
TRBJ2-4	TRBV7-2	many	.	TGTGCCAGCAGCCCACCGACAGGCGGGGTAAACATTCAGTACTTC	CASSPPTGGVNIQYF
TRBJ1-1	TRBV5-1	many	.	TGCGCCAGCAGCTTGGCCGGACTCGTTCTTCCACCGGGGGCTTTCTTT	CASSLAGLVLPPGAFF
TRBJ1-4	TRBV3-1	many	.	TGTGCCAGCAGTAGTCTGTCGCACAATGAAAAACTGTTTTTT	CASSSLSHNEKLFF
TRBJ1-1	TRBV7-8	many	.	TGTGCCAGCAGCTTAGACGCATTCAACACTGAAGCTTTCTTT	CASSLDAFNTEAFF
TRBJ1-2	TRBV4-3	many	.	TGCGCCAGCAGCCAAGATTCCAGGGGTGGCTACACCTTC	CASSQDSRGGYTF
TRBJ2-1	TRBV24-1	many	TRBD2	TGTGCCACCAGTGACTGGACTAGTAACAATGAGCAGTTCTTC	CATSDWTSNNEQFF
TRBJ1-2	TRBV5-1	many	TRBD1	TGCGCCAGCAGCCTGACAGGGGTGGAAGGCTACACCTTC	CASSLTGVEGYTF
TRBJ2-5	TRBV5-1	many	.	TGCGCCAGCAGTATCGGAGTAGGAGGGGCCCAAGAGACCCAGTACTTC	CASSIGVGGAQETQYF
TRBJ1-1	TRBV13	many	TRBD1	TGTGCCAGCAGCTCGGACAGGGCGAACACTGAAGCTTTCTTT	CASSSDRANTEAFF
TRBJ1-1	TRBV28	many	TRBD1	TGTGCCAGCAAAAGGGGACAGGCGGGAACTGAAGCTTTCTTT	CASKRGQAGTEAFF
TRBJ1-1	TRBV7-2	many	.	TGTGCCAGCAGCTTATACAGCGGGGTTCGTGGCACTGAAGCTTTCTTT	CASSLYSGVRGTEAFF
TRBJ2-3	TRBV4-2	many	TRBD2	TGTGCCAGCAGCCAAGCTAGCGGGGGTACAGATACGCAGTATTTT	CASSQASGGTDTQYF
TRBJ1-4	TRBV7-2	many	TRBD1	TGTGCCAGCAGCTTGCGGGACAGGGGTAATGAAAAACTGTTTTTT	CASSLRDRGNEKLFF
TRBJ2-1	TRBV5-1	many	TRBD2	TGCGCCAGCAGCTCCCACGGGGGGACCTACAATGAGCAGTTCTTC	CASSSHGGTYNEQFF
TRBJ2-5	TRBV19	many	.	TGTGCCAGTAGTATGGGAGAGACCCAGTACTTC	CASSMGETQYF